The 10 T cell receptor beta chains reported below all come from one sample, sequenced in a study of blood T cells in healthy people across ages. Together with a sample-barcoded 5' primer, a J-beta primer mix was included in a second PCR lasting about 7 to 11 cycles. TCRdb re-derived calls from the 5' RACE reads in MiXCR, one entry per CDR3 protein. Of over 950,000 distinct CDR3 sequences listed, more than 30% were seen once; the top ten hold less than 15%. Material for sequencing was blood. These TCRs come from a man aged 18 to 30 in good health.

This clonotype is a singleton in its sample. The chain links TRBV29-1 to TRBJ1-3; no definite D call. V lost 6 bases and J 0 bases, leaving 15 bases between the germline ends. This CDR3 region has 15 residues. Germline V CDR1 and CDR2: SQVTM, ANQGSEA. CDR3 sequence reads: CSVQSRRDSGNTIYF. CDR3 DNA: TGCAGCGTACAGTCGCGGAGGGACTCTGGAAACACCATATATTTT.

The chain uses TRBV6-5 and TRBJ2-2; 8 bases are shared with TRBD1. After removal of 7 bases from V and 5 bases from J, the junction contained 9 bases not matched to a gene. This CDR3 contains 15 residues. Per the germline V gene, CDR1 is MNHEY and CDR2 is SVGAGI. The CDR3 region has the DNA TGTGCCAGCACCCCCAGGGGGCTAGGGACCGGGGAGCTGTTTTTT. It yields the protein CASTPRGLGTGELFF.

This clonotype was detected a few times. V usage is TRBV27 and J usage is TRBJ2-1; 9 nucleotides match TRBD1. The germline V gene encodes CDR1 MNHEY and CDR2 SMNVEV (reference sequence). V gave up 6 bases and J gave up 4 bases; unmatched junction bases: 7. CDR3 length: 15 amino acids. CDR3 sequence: CASSDLDRGYNEQFF. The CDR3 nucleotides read TGTGCCAGCAGCGATTTGGACAGGGGTTACAATGAGCAGTTCTTC.

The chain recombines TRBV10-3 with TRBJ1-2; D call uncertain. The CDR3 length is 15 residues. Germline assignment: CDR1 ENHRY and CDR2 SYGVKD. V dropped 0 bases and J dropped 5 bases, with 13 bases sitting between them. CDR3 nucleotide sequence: TGTGCCATCAGTGAGTCGGGGATTTTACCATATGGCTACACCTTC. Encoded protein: CAISESGILPYGYTF.

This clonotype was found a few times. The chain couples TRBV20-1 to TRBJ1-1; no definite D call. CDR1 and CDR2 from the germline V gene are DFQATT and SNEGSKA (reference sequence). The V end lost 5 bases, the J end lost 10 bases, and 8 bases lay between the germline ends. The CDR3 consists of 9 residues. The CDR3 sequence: CSAHPAAFF. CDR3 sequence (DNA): TGCAGTGCTCACCCAGCAGCTTTCTTT.

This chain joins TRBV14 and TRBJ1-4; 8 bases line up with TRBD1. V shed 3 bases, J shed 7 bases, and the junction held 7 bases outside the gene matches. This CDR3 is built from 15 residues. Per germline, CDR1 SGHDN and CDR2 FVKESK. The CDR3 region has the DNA TGTGCCAGCAGCCAGCTACAGGGGGGAGGTGAAAAACTGTTTTTT. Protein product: CASSQLQGGGEKLFF.

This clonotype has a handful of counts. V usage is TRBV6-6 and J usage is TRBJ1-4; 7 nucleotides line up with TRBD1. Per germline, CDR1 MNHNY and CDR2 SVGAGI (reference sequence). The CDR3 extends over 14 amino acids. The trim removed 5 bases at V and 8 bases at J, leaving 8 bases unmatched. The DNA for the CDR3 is TGTGCCAGCAGTAAGGGGGCATCACAGGAAAAACTGTTTTTT. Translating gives CASSKGASQEKLFF.

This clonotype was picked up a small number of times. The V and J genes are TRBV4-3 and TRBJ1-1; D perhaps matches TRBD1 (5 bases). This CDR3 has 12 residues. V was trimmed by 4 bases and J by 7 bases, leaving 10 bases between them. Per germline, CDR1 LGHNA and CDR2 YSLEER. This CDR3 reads CASSRTPHEAFF. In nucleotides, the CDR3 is TGCGCCAGCAGCCGGACACCCCATGAAGCTTTCTTT.

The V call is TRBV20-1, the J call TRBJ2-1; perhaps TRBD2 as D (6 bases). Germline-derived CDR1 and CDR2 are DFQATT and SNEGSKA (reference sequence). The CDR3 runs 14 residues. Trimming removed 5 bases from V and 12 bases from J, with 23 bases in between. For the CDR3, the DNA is TGCAGTGCTGCGGGACTTCCCTCAAAAGATGTGCAGTTCTTC. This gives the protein CSAAGLPSKDVQFF.

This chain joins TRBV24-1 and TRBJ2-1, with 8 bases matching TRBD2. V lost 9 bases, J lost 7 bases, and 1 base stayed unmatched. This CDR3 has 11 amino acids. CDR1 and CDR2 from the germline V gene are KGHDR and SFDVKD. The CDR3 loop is CATASGNEQFF. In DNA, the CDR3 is TGTGCCACCGCTAGCGGGAATGAGCAGTTCTTC.